This is a list of T cell receptor beta chains from one sample in a study of T cells after yellow fever vaccination. One entry per CDR3 protein results from TCRdb running MiXCR on the 5' RACE reads. The data show fewer than 450,000 distinct CDR3 sequences, approximately 8% seen once. The sample consisted of PBMCs, taken approximately 47 days after the first yellow fever vaccination. The receptors come from a man younger than 30 who received the YFV17D yellow fever vaccine. CDR3s include the opening cysteine and the closing phenylalanine or tryptophan. The order of the fields is D gene, J gene, V gene, clone size, CDR3 protein, CDR3 DNA. The D gene is left open where the match is weak. Rows may omit the clone size; those that give it use once, few, many or a size class.

d_call: -
j_call: TRBJ2-3
v_call: TRBV7-2
clone_size: few
cdr3_aa: CASSMLGPDTQYF
cdr3_nt: TGTGCCAGCAGCATGCTGGGGCCAGATACGCAGTATTTT

d_call: TRBD2
j_call: TRBJ2-5
v_call: TRBV6-2/TRBV6-3
clone_size: -
cdr3_aa: CASSYPGLAERETQYF
cdr3_nt: TGTGCCAGCAGTTACCCCGGACTAGCGGAGCGAGAGACCCAGTACTTC

d_call: -
j_call: TRBJ1-6
v_call: TRBV7-2
clone_size: -
cdr3_aa: CASSPTWGSNNSPLHF
cdr3_nt: TGTGCCAGCAGCCCGACCTGGGGGAGCAATAATTCACCCCTCCACTTT

d_call: -
j_call: TRBJ2-2
v_call: TRBV7-7
clone_size: many
cdr3_aa: CASSPGPGELFF
cdr3_nt: TGTGCCAGCAGCCCAGGCCCCGGGGAGCTGTTTTTT

d_call: -
j_call: TRBJ2-3
v_call: TRBV6-5
clone_size: -
cdr3_aa: CASSYSGTRGTDTQYF
cdr3_nt: TGTGCCAGCAGTTACTCCGGGACAAGGGGCACAGATACGCAGTATTTT

d_call: -
j_call: TRBJ2-1
v_call: TRBV5-1
clone_size: -
cdr3_aa: CASSLARRAWDNEQFF
cdr3_nt: TGCGCCAGCAGCTTGGCCCGACGGGCTTGGGACAATGAGCAGTTCTTC

d_call: TRBD1
j_call: TRBJ1-6
v_call: TRBV6-1
clone_size: few
cdr3_aa: CASSTRGGQGGSPLHF
cdr3_nt: TGTGCCAGCAGTACCAGGGGGGGACAGGGGGGCTCACCCCTCCACTTT

d_call: TRBD1
j_call: TRBJ1-5
v_call: TRBV5-6
clone_size: -
cdr3_aa: CASSAHPGQGNQPQHF
cdr3_nt: TGTGCCAGCAGCGCACACCCGGGACAGGGCAATCAGCCCCAGCATTTT

d_call: TRBD2
j_call: TRBJ2-5
v_call: TRBV20-1
clone_size: few
cdr3_aa: CSATTLGLAGIQETQYF
cdr3_nt: TGCAGTGCAACCACCCTCGGACTAGCGGGGATACAAGAGACCCAGTACTTC

d_call: -
j_call: TRBJ2-1
v_call: TRBV6-1
clone_size: -
cdr3_aa: CATSGFRGTEQFF
cdr3_nt: TGTGCCACGTCCGGTTTCAGGGGAACTGAGCAGTTCTTC

d_call: -
j_call: TRBJ1-1
v_call: TRBV5-1
clone_size: few
cdr3_aa: CASSFTGEGEAFF
cdr3_nt: TGCGCCAGCAGCTTTACGGGAGAGGGTGAAGCTTTCTTT

d_call: TRBD1
j_call: TRBJ2-1
v_call: TRBV27
clone_size: few
cdr3_aa: CASSSLRTGGLSYNEQFF
cdr3_nt: TGTGCCAGCAGTTCACTCCGGACAGGGGGCTTGTCCTACAATGAGCAGTTCTTC

d_call: -
j_call: TRBJ1-4
v_call: TRBV12-3/TRBV12-4
clone_size: -
cdr3_aa: CASSFSGLSEKLFF
cdr3_nt: TGTGCCAGCAGTTTCTCGGGGCTGAGTGAAAAACTGTTTTTT

d_call: -
j_call: TRBJ2-3
v_call: TRBV20-1
clone_size: few
cdr3_aa: CSARGGRGADTQYF
cdr3_nt: TGCAGTGCTAGAGGTGGCAGGGGGGCAGATACGCAGTATTTT

d_call: -
j_call: TRBJ1-1
v_call: TRBV7-9
clone_size: -
cdr3_aa: CASSFSRGNTEAFF
cdr3_nt: TGTGCCAGCAGCTTCTCCAGGGGGAACACTGAAGCTTTCTTT

d_call: -
j_call: TRBJ1-2
v_call: TRBV7-2
clone_size: few
cdr3_aa: CASSRDHTYGYTF
cdr3_nt: TGTGCCAGCAGCCGGGATCACACCTATGGCTACACCTTC

d_call: -
j_call: TRBJ2-3
v_call: TRBV13
clone_size: few
cdr3_aa: CASSSGWGFVDTQYF
cdr3_nt: TGTGCCAGCAGCTCCGGTTGGGGGTTTGTGGATACGCAGTATTTT

d_call: -
j_call: TRBJ2-1
v_call: TRBV18
clone_size: -
cdr3_aa: CASSGGLSGPYNEQFF
cdr3_nt: TGTGCCAGCTCTGGCGGTCTTTCAGGTCCCTACAATGAGCAGTTCTTC

d_call: -
j_call: TRBJ2-3
v_call: TRBV4-3
clone_size: -
cdr3_aa: CASSQEWADTSTDTQYF
cdr3_nt: TGCGCCAGCAGCCAAGAATGGGCCGACACCAGCACAGATACGCAGTATTTT

d_call: -
j_call: TRBJ2-1
v_call: TRBV20-1
clone_size: -
cdr3_aa: CSARPSGTFYNEQFF
cdr3_nt: TGCAGTGCTAGACCTTCGGGAACGTTCTACAATGAGCAGTTCTTC

d_call: -
j_call: TRBJ2-7
v_call: TRBV12-3/TRBV12-4
clone_size: -
cdr3_aa: CASSLTVTYEQYF
cdr3_nt: TGTGCCAGCAGTTTAACTGTCACCTACGAGCAGTACTTC

d_call: -
j_call: TRBJ1-5
v_call: TRBV4-2
clone_size: -
cdr3_aa: CASSQGTGGGSPQHF
cdr3_nt: TGTGCCAGCAGCCAAGGCACCGGGGGGGGCAGTCCCCAGCATTTT

d_call: TRBD1
j_call: TRBJ2-7
v_call: TRBV7-6
clone_size: -
cdr3_aa: CASSSGQSSYEQYF
cdr3_nt: TGTGCCAGCAGCTCGGGACAGAGCTCCTACGAGCAGTACTTC

d_call: TRBD1
j_call: TRBJ2-7
v_call: TRBV30
clone_size: -
cdr3_aa: CAWSFGQGNYEQYF
cdr3_nt: TGTGCCTGGAGCTTCGGACAGGGGAACTACGAGCAGTACTTC

d_call: -
j_call: TRBJ2-1
v_call: TRBV5-1
clone_size: many
cdr3_aa: CASSPSRGRSPNEQFF
cdr3_nt: TGCGCCAGCAGCCCAAGTCGGGGAAGGTCCCCCAATGAGCAGTTCTTC

d_call: -
j_call: TRBJ2-5
v_call: TRBV29-1
clone_size: -
cdr3_aa: CSVGEGGQRWETQYF
cdr3_nt: TGCAGCGTTGGGGAGGGAGGACAGCGGTGGGAGACCCAGTACTTC

d_call: TRBD2
j_call: TRBJ2-3
v_call: TRBV7-9
clone_size: -
cdr3_aa: CASSPGGGISDTQYF
cdr3_nt: TGTGCCAGCAGCCCAGGCGGGGGAATCTCAGATACGCAGTATTTT

d_call: -
j_call: TRBJ2-5
v_call: TRBV5-1
clone_size: few
cdr3_aa: CASSLGASVSETQYF
cdr3_nt: TGCGCCAGCAGCTTGGGGGCTAGCGTTAGTGAGACCCAGTACTTC

d_call: -
j_call: TRBJ2-7
v_call: TRBV9
clone_size: many
cdr3_aa: CASSVRAGPYEQYF
cdr3_nt: TGTGCCAGCAGCGTACGGGCAGGGCCCTACGAGCAGTACTTC

d_call: -
j_call: TRBJ1-1
v_call: TRBV6-5
clone_size: -
cdr3_aa: CASWRRQSYGNTEAFF
cdr3_nt: TGTGCCAGCTGGAGGAGACAGTCTTACGGGAACACTGAAGCTTTCTTT

d_call: -
j_call: TRBJ1-5
v_call: TRBV3-1
clone_size: many
cdr3_aa: CASSQLSGAQPQHF
cdr3_nt: TGTGCCAGCAGCCAACTGTCCGGGGCCCAGCCCCAGCATTTT

d_call: -
j_call: TRBJ2-5
v_call: TRBV6-6
clone_size: few
cdr3_aa: CASGTAHQETQYF
cdr3_nt: TGTGCCAGCGGGACGGCCCACCAAGAGACCCAGTACTTC

d_call: TRBD2
j_call: TRBJ2-3
v_call: TRBV9
clone_size: -
cdr3_aa: CASSLPGRGASTDTQYF
cdr3_nt: TGTGCCAGCAGCCTCCCCGGGCGGGGGGCGAGCACAGATACGCAGTATTTT

d_call: TRBD2
j_call: TRBJ2-3
v_call: TRBV29-1
clone_size: -
cdr3_aa: CSVARGGPGTDTQYF
cdr3_nt: TGCAGCGTGGCGCGGGGGGGCCCCGGCACAGATACGCAGTATTTT

d_call: TRBD2
j_call: TRBJ2-1
v_call: TRBV6-2/TRBV6-3
clone_size: few
cdr3_aa: CASSRLSTGVAGGRHNEQFF
cdr3_nt: TGTGCCAGCAGCCGCCTCAGCACCGGAGTAGCGGGGGGGCGACACAATGAGCAGTTCTTC

d_call: -
j_call: TRBJ2-1
v_call: TRBV7-6
clone_size: few
cdr3_aa: CASSPDGRGSYNEQFF
cdr3_nt: TGTGCCAGCAGCCCAGATGGCAGGGGTTCCTACAATGAGCAGTTCTTC

d_call: -
j_call: TRBJ2-5
v_call: TRBV12-3/TRBV12-4
clone_size: -
cdr3_aa: CASSPAVLGGRETQYF
cdr3_nt: TGTGCCAGCAGTCCTGCCGTACTCGGGGGCAGAGAGACCCAGTACTTC

d_call: -
j_call: TRBJ1-5
v_call: TRBV20-1
clone_size: few
cdr3_aa: CSASYQGRSNQPQHF
cdr3_nt: TGCAGTGCTAGTTATCAGGGACGGAGCAATCAGCCCCAGCATTTT

d_call: -
j_call: TRBJ2-1
v_call: TRBV5-6
clone_size: few
cdr3_aa: CASSLGVGEQFF
cdr3_nt: TGTGCCAGCAGCTTGGGAGTTGGTGAGCAGTTCTTC

d_call: -
j_call: TRBJ1-2
v_call: TRBV4-1
clone_size: -
cdr3_aa: CASSERTGTGTRIYGYTF
cdr3_nt: TGCGCCAGCAGCGAACGGACTGGTACCGGGACACGGATCTATGGCTACACCTTC

d_call: TRBD1
j_call: TRBJ2-4
v_call: TRBV29-1
clone_size: few
cdr3_aa: CSVERTGGETQYF
cdr3_nt: TGCAGCGTTGAAAGGACAGGGGGCGAGACTCAGTACTTC

d_call: TRBD2
j_call: TRBJ2-3
v_call: TRBV12-3/TRBV12-4
clone_size: few
cdr3_aa: CASLRGGDTDTQYF
cdr3_nt: TGTGCCAGCCTTCGGGGGGGAGACACAGATACGCAGTATTTT

d_call: -
j_call: TRBJ2-7
v_call: TRBV30
clone_size: few
cdr3_aa: CAFTPTHHEQYF
cdr3_nt: TGTGCCTTTACCCCAACCCACCACGAGCAGTACTTC

d_call: TRBD1
j_call: TRBJ1-2
v_call: TRBV5-4
clone_size: few
cdr3_aa: CASSQQGARGYTF
cdr3_nt: TGTGCCAGCAGCCAACAGGGGGCGCGTGGCTACACCTTC

d_call: TRBD1
j_call: TRBJ1-1
v_call: TRBV5-1
clone_size: many
cdr3_aa: CASSPGTGLATEAFF
cdr3_nt: TGCGCCAGCAGCCCGGGGACAGGACTCGCCACTGAAGCTTTCTTT

d_call: TRBD1
j_call: TRBJ1-2
v_call: TRBV5-4
clone_size: -
cdr3_aa: CASSWTGGNYGYTF
cdr3_nt: TGTGCCAGCAGCTGGACAGGGGGCAACTATGGCTACACCTTC

d_call: -
j_call: TRBJ1-2
v_call: TRBV7-6
clone_size: few
cdr3_aa: CASSGRGFGYTF
cdr3_nt: TGTGCCAGCAGCGGGCGGGGTTTCGGCTACACCTTC

d_call: TRBD1
j_call: TRBJ1-1
v_call: TRBV5-1
clone_size: -
cdr3_aa: CASSTWTGETEAFF
cdr3_nt: TGCGCCAGCAGCACGTGGACAGGGGAAACTGAAGCTTTCTTT

d_call: -
j_call: TRBJ1-1
v_call: TRBV25-1
clone_size: -
cdr3_aa: CASSEDWANTEAFF
cdr3_nt: TGTGCCAGCAGTGAAGATTGGGCGAACACTGAAGCTTTCTTT

d_call: -
j_call: TRBJ2-5
v_call: TRBV9
clone_size: many
cdr3_aa: CASSPGRPETQYF
cdr3_nt: TGTGCCAGCAGCCCCGGGCGGCCGGAGACCCAGTACTTC

d_call: TRBD1
j_call: TRBJ2-5
v_call: TRBV7-2
clone_size: few
cdr3_aa: CASGSGTGTAQETQYF
cdr3_nt: TGTGCCAGCGGGTCGGGAACGGGGACAGCACAAGAGACCCAGTACTTC

d_call: -
j_call: TRBJ2-4
v_call: TRBV5-1
clone_size: few
cdr3_aa: CASSLGHVEDIQYF
cdr3_nt: TGCGCCAGCAGCTTGGGACACGTAGAGGACATTCAGTACTTC

d_call: -
j_call: TRBJ1-1
v_call: TRBV5-4
clone_size: few
cdr3_aa: CASSLGGSKDTEAFF
cdr3_nt: TGTGCCAGCAGCTTGGGGGGCAGTAAGGACACTGAAGCTTTCTTT

d_call: -
j_call: TRBJ2-1
v_call: TRBV7-9
clone_size: few
cdr3_aa: CASSLGGAGTYNEQFF
cdr3_nt: TGTGCCAGCAGCTTAGGGGGAGCGGGGACATACAATGAGCAGTTCTTC

d_call: -
j_call: TRBJ1-4
v_call: TRBV4-1
clone_size: -
cdr3_aa: CASSQGMGGTNEKLFF
cdr3_nt: TGCGCCAGCAGCCAAGGGATGGGGGGAACTAATGAAAAACTGTTTTTT